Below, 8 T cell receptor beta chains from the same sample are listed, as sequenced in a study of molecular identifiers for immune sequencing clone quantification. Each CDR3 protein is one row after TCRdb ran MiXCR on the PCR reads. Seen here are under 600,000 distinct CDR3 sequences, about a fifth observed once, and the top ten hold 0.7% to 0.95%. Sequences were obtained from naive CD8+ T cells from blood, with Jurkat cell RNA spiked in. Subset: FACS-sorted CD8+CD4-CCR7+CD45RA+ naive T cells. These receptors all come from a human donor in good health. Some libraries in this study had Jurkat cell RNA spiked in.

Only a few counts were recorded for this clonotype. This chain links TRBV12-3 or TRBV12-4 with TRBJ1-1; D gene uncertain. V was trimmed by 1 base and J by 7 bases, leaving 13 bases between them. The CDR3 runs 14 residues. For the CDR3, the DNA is TGTGCCAGCAGTTTAGGTTCCTCGGGAGTTGAAGCTTTCTTT. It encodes CASSLGSSGVEAFF.

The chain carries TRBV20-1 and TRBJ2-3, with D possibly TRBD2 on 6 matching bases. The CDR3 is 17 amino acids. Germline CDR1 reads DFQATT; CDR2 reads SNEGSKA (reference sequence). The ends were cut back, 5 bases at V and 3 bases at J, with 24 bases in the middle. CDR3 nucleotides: TGCAGTGCTGAATATCCCGGGACTCGACAAACAACAGATACGCAGTATTTT. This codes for CSAEYPGTRQTTDTQYF.

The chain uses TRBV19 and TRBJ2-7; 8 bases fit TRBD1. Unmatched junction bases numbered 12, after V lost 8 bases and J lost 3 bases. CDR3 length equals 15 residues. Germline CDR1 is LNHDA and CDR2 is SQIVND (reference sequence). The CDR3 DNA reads TGTGCCAGTGGTAGCGCCGGACAGGGATTCTACGAGCAGTACTTC. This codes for CASGSAGQGFYEQYF.

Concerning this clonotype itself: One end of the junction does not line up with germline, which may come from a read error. This CDR3 reads CSVQARDNYGCTF. The CDR3 region has the DNA TGCAGCGTTCAAGCCCGGGACAACTATGGCTGCACCTTC. The genes are TRBV29-1 and TRBJ1-2; maybe TRBD1 (6 bases). The CDR3 extends over 13 amino acids. Germline CDR1 reads SQVTM; CDR2 reads ANQGSEA. Based on the CDR3 plus reference TRBV29-1 and TRBJ1-2, the full variable domain is SAVISQKPSRDICQRGTSLTIQCQVDSQVTMMFWYRQQPGQSLTLIATANQGSEATYESGFVIDKFPISRPNLTFSTLTVSNMSPEDSSIYLCSVQARDNYGCTFGSGTRLTVV.

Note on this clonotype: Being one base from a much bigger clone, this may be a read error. CDR3 nucleotide sequence: TGTGCCAGTGGTATCGTCGGACAGCCCACAGATACGCAGTATTTT. Translated: CASGIVGQPTDTQYF. The rearrangement links TRBV19 to TRBJ2-3, with a possible D match to TRBD1 (6 bases). This CDR3 is 15 amino acids long. The V gene's germline CDR1 is LNHDA and CDR2 SQIVND (reference sequence).

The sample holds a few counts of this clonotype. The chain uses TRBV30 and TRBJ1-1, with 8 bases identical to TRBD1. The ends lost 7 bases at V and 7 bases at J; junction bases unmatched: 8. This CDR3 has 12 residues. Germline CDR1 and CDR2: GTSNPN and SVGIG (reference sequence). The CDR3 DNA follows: TGTGCCTCCCAGGGACAGGAAATTGAAGCTTTCTTT. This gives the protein CASQGQEIEAFF.

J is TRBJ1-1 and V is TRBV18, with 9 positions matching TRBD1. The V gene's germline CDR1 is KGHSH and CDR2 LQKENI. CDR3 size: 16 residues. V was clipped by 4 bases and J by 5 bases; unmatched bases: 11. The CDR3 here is CASSLSTGGAGTEAFF. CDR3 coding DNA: TGTGCCAGCTCACTTTCTACAGGGGGCGCGGGGACTGAAGCTTTCTTT.

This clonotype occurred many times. In DNA form, the CDR3 reads TGTGCCAGCAGTTTCCTAGCGGCCCGCACAGATACGCAGTATTTT. Protein product: CASSFLAARTDTQYF. The rearrangement joins TRBV7-2 to TRBJ2-3, with 7 bases aligning to TRBD2. The trim removed 6 bases at V and 1 base at J, leaving 7 bases unmatched. CDR3 size: 15 residues. The germline gives CDR1 SGHTA, CDR2 FQGNSA. The variable domain in full, with the rest retrieved from reference TRBV7-2 and TRBJ2-3, is GAGVSQSPSNKVTEKGKDVELRCDPISGHTALYWYRQSLGQGLEFLIYFQGNSAPDKSGLPSDRFSAERTGGSVSTLTIQRTQQEDSAVYLCASSFLAARTDTQYFGPGTRLTVL.